The 10 T cell receptor beta chains given below trace back to one sample, sequenced in a study of T cell repertoires in cytomegalovirus infection (dated by TCRdb to the late 2010s). For sequencing, an Illumina HiSeq 1500 was employed. TCRdb cleaned the public reads at Q25 with fastp, built clones with MiXCR and kept in-frame beta chains. When rows share a CDR3 protein, they turn into one entry using the most common DNA and genes. The sample data list approximately 910,000 distinct CDR3 sequences, and 30% to 40% of these were observed just once. The ten largest account for around 15% of the sample. The treatment or condition label, read with the paper, signifies: in vitro stimulation with specific CMV peptide epitopes to enrich CMV-specific T cells. Their antigens remain unidentified. The source was cultured CD8+ T cells from PBMCs, collected from culture after CMV antigen stimulation. Receptors originate from a human donor in good health (CMV status not recorded). Some clones in this sample may be carry-over from other donors' samples.

The chain recombines TRBV27 with TRBJ2-7; D is unresolved. This CDR3 is built from 14 residues. CDR1 and CDR2 (germline): MNHEY, SMNVEV (reference sequence). The V end was cut by 0 bases, the J end by 2 bases, with 8 bases between. Here the CDR3 DNA reads TGTGCCAGCAGTTTATCTGGTCTAGCCTACGAGCAGTACTTC. This codes for CASSLSGLAYEQYF.

This clonotype was found a few times. The chain couples TRBV27 to TRBJ2-3, with D possibly called TRBD1 or TRBD2 (5 bases each). The CDR3 consists of 18 residues. Germline CDR1 reads MNHEY; CDR2 reads SMNVEV (reference sequence). Trimming cost V 3 bases and J 4 bases, with 23 bases left between them. CDR3 protein: CASSFLTGPRRTPDTQYF. The CDR3 DNA is TGTGCCAGCAGTTTTTTAACGGGGCCGAGAAGGACCCCAGATACGCAGTATTTT.

This clonotype has only a few counts. This sequence joins TRBV15 and TRBJ1-5, with TRBD1 matching 8 bases. Trimming cost V 1 base and J 1 base; bases outside gene matches: 3. CDR1 is LNHNV, CDR2 YYDKDF, per germline (reference sequence). The CDR3 is 16 amino acids. The CDR3 loop is CATSRGQGSSNQPQHF. CDR3 sequence (DNA): TGTGCCACCAGCAGAGGACAGGGGAGCAGCAATCAGCCCCAGCATTTT.

This rearrangement joins TRBV5-6 to TRBJ2-2; no clear D gene. Looked up from germline, CDR1 is SGHDT and CDR2 is YYEEEE. This CDR3 has 13 amino acids. V lost 4 bases and J 6 bases, leaving 10 bases between the germline ends. In DNA form, the CDR3 reads TGTGCCAGCAGCCAAGCCACGGCCGGGGAGCTGTTTTTT. Amino acids: CASSQATAGELFF.

V usage is TRBV14 and J usage is TRBJ1-4; a weak D match, TRBD1 (5 bases). This CDR3 contains 15 residues. Trimming took 3 bases from V and 3 from J, leaving 11 bases between them. The V gene's germline CDR1 is SGHDN and CDR2 FVKESK. CDR3: CASSHGGGPNEKLFF. CDR3 bases: TGTGCCAGCAGCCACGGGGGGGGACCTAATGAAAAACTGTTTTTT.

Note on this clonotype: One end of the junction is discordant with germline, which a read error may explain. The J gene is TRBJ1-3, the V gene TRBV20-1; D is undetermined. Per the germline V gene, CDR1 is DFQATT and CDR2 is SNEGSKA (reference sequence). The CDR3 has 16 residues. CDR3 residues: CSAIPTNSISRNTIYF. CDR3 sequence (DNA): TGCAGTGCGATACCAACGAACAGTATCTCTAGAAACACCATATATTTT.

The J gene is TRBJ2-3, the V gene TRBV19; the D gene is possibly TRBD1 (6 bases). There are 16 residues in the CDR3. The germline CDR1 and CDR2 sequences are LNHDA and SQIVND (reference sequence). V lost 3 bases to trimming and J lost 0 bases, with 13 bases between them. DNA of the CDR3: TGTGCCAGTAGTATCCCAGGGGCCTATAGCACAGATACGCAGTATTTT. It translates to CASSIPGAYSTDTQYF.

The V and J genes are TRBV13 and TRBJ2-1, with D possibly matching TRBD2 (5 bases). Germline assignment: CDR1 PRHDT and CDR2 FYEKMQ (reference sequence). The CDR3 sequence is 15 residues long. V lost 0 bases and J 6 bases, leaving 12 bases between the germline ends. This chain's CDR3 is CASSLGAAAGNEQFF. The CDR3 bases are TGTGCCAGCAGCTTAGGGGCAGCCGCGGGCAATGAGCAGTTCTTC.

This clonotype was counted between two and nine times. The genes are TRBV27 and TRBJ2-2, with 9 positions matching TRBD1. CDR1 MNHEY and CDR2 SMNVEV come from the germline V gene (reference sequence). V gave up 5 bases and J gave up 7 bases; unmatched junction bases: 5. The CDR3 is 14 residues long. CDR3 bases: TGTGCCAGCAGTCTGACAGGGGGTGGCGGGGAGCTGTTTTTT. It codes for CASSLTGGGGELFF.

This clonotype is a singleton in its sample. The chain uses TRBV10-3 and TRBJ2-3; D is uncertain. V shed 10 bases and J shed 5 bases, with 10 bases lying between them. Germline V gene sequence: CDR1 ENHRY, CDR2 SYGVKD. This CDR3 has 11 amino acids. CDR3 DNA sequence: TGTGCCAACGAGACGGGAGATACGCAGTATTTT. Its translation: CANETGDTQYF.